Here is one T cell receptor beta chain with its context. As yet, its antigen is unknown. V dropped 4 bases and J dropped 4 bases, with 10 bases sitting between them. Per germline, CDR1 SQVTM and CDR2 ANQGSEA. This CDR3 comprises 12 residues. Sequencing templates came from extracted RNA that was reverse transcribed into cDNA. Using immunoSEQ multiplex PCR, the repertoire was profiled, and TCRdb retains in-frame clones only, with some absent. Of about 200,000 clones listed, less than 65% are singletons. This sample was taken from a study of CD8+ T cells in alopecia areata. Treatment reported: oral pan-JAK inhibitor, 5-10 mg twice daily. Findings of the study overall: Normal skin's resident alphabeta T cells are also sequenced in scalp samples.

This sequence was found in a human donor with alopecia areata. Sequencing used CD4+ T cells sorted from blood, obtained at week 4, from a patient treated with tofacitinib. This chain connects TRBV29-1 to TRBJ1-1; D not certain. CDR3 in amino acids: CSVGKSPTEAFF. DNA of the CDR3: TGCAGCGTTGGTAAGTCACCCACTGAAGCTTTCTTT.